The next 24 T cell receptor beta chains were all read from a single sample in a study of early stage breast cancer tumors. Sequencing was performed with immunoSEQ multiplex PCR; in TCRdb, only in-frame clones are kept and a portion is missing. The data contain approximately 70,000 clones, roughly 80% of them singletons. Sequenced: blood. Receptor source: a person aged 40 to 49 with breast cancer.

The gene calls are TRBV2 and TRBJ2-4, with 7 nucleotides matching TRBD1. CDR1 SNHLY and CDR2 FYNNEI come from the germline V gene. CDR3 size: 14 residues. V trimming: 6 bases; J trimming: 0 bases; junction bases outside the gene matches: 2. CDR3 nucleotide sequence: TGTGCCAGCAGGGGACAGTTAGCCAAAAACATTCAGTACTTC. Its translation is CASRGQLAKNIQYF.

This clone showed up just a few times. V is TRBV14 and J is TRBJ2-7; D is uncertain. This CDR3 has 12 residues. Trimming cost V 2 bases and J 4 bases, with 6 bases left between them. Germline values: CDR1 SGHDN, CDR2 FVKESK. The CDR3 loop reads CASSQLGYEQYF. The CDR3 DNA follows: TGTGCCAGCAGCCAACTAGGGTACGAGCAGTACTTC. The full variable domain, rest sourced from reference TRBV14 and TRBJ2-7, is EAGVTQFPSHSVIEKGQTVTLRCDPISGHDNLYWYRRVMGKEIKFLLHFVKESKQDESGMPNNRFLAERTGGTYSTLKVQPAELEDSGVYFCASSQLGYEQYFGPGTRLTVT.

The rearrangement joins TRBV7-9 to TRBJ2-7, with 9 bases fitting TRBD2. In germline, CDR1 is SEHNR, CDR2 FQNEAQ (reference sequence). V was pared by 2 bases and J by 6 bases, with 8 bases of the junction left unmatched. CDR3 length: 15 residues. Here the CDR3 reads CASSLSLAGLLEQYF. CDR3 DNA: TGTGCCAGCAGCTTAAGTCTAGCGGGACTTCTCGAGCAGTACTTC.

Regarding this clone: Relative to the germline gene, one junction end is altered; a read error may explain this. This chain uses TRBV5-6 with TRBJ2-5, with D perhaps matching TRBD2 (5 bases). Germline V lookup: CDR1 SGHDT, CDR2 YYEEEE. The CDR3 loop spans 15 amino acids. The CDR3 loop is CASTLGGPLRGTQYF. The CDR3 coding sequence is TGTGCCAGCACCTTGGGCGGGCCTTTACGGGGGACCCAGTACTTC.

V gene TRBV2 combines with J gene TRBJ1-4, with 9 bases that match TRBD1. Germline-derived CDR1 and CDR2 are SNHLY and FYNNEI. Germline trimming cut 2 bases from V and 11 bases from J; bases unmatched to any gene: 9. The CDR3 length is 15 residues. CDR3 coding DNA: TGTGCCAGCAGTGAACAACAGGGGGCGCAGGGCAAACTGTTTTTT. Its translation is CASSEQQGAQGKLFF.

V gene TRBV6-5 combines with J gene TRBJ1-5; the D is unclear. CDR1 MNHEY and CDR2 SVGAGI come from the germline V gene. V lost 5 bases to trimming and J lost 4 bases, with 15 bases between them. This CDR3 contains 15 residues. This CDR3 reads CASSPTGPGNQPQHF. The CDR3, as DNA: TGTGCCAGCAGTCCTACTGGGCCTGGTAATCAGCCCCAGCATTTT.

CDR3 protein: CATGLGTGSYEQYF. DNA of the CDR3: TGTGCCACGGGACTTGGGACAGGGTCCTACGAGCAGTACTTC. The V and J genes are TRBV6-6 and TRBJ2-7, with TRBD1 identical over 9 bases. After removal of 10 bases from V and 1 base from J, the junction contained 8 bases not matched to a gene. This CDR3 spans 14 amino acids. Germline values: CDR1 MNHNY, CDR2 SVGAGI (reference sequence).

V usage is TRBV27 and J usage is TRBJ2-7; 8 positions agree with TRBD2. The germline V gene has CDR1 MNHEY and CDR2 SMNVEV (reference sequence). The J segment lost 4 bases and the V segment lost 0 bases, leaving 5 bases of the junction unmatched. The CDR3 is 15 residues long. CDR3 sequence reads: CASSLSAGDFYEQYF. The CDR3 region has the DNA TGTGCCAGCAGTTTATCAGCGGGGGATTTTTACGAGCAGTACTTC.

This chain connects TRBV27 to TRBJ2-3; 7 nucleotides agree with TRBD2. The germline CDR1 and CDR2 sequences are MNHEY and SMNVEV (reference sequence). The CDR3 extends over 15 amino acids. Germline trimming cut 2 bases from V and 6 bases from J; bases unmatched to any gene: 8. The CDR3, as DNA: TGTGCCAGCAGTTTAGCCCGGACCGGGAGGGATACGCAGTATTTT. This sequence encodes CASSLARTGRDTQYF.

The rearrangement links TRBV7-8 to TRBJ1-5; TRBD1 matches 9 bases. The germline V gene has CDR1 SGHVS and CDR2 FQNEAQ. Trimming cost V 1 base and J 0 bases; bases outside gene matches: 7. The CDR3 is 18 residues long. CDR3 in DNA: TGTGCCAGCAGCTTAGTCGAAGACAGGGGGTATAGCAATCAGCCCCAGCATTTT. This sequence encodes CASSLVEDRGYSNQPQHF.

V is TRBV6-6 and J is TRBJ2-3, with 9 positions matching TRBD2. The germline V gene encodes CDR1 MNHNY and CDR2 SVGAGI (reference sequence). Trimming cost V 2 bases and J 4 bases; bases outside gene matches: 7. The CDR3 covers 16 residues. The CDR3 sequence: CASSYGPLAGSDTQYF. CDR3 DNA: TGTGCCAGCAGTTACGGTCCGCTAGCGGGGTCAGATACGCAGTATTTT.

This sequence joins TRBV18 and TRBJ1-1, with no clear D. V dropped 4 bases and J dropped 0 bases, with 12 bases sitting between them. Per germline, CDR1 KGHSH and CDR2 LQKENI. The CDR3 is made up of 15 amino acids. The CDR3 reads CASSLTQSLNTEAFF. CDR3 DNA sequence: TGTGCCAGCTCACTAACACAGAGTCTGAACACTGAAGCTTTCTTT.

CDR3 sequence: CASSPGPRGETQYF. The CDR3 DNA follows: TGTGCCAGCTCTCCCGGCCCAAGGGGGGAGACCCAGTACTTC. This chain uses TRBV18 with TRBJ2-5; D might be TRBD1 (6 bases). CDR3 length: 14 amino acids. From germline, CDR1 is KGHSH and CDR2 LQKENI. With 6 bases removed from V and 5 bases from J, the gap between germline ends came to 16 bases.

The V and J genes are TRBV18 and TRBJ1-3, with D possibly TRBD1 on 5 matching bases. The V gene lost 3 bases and the J gene lost 0 bases, with 12 bases spanning the gap. The CDR3 spans 16 residues. Germline V gives CDR1 KGHSH, CDR2 LQKENI. For the CDR3, the DNA is TGTGCCAGCTCACCCCCTACGACAGTCTCTGGAAACACCATATATTTT. Translated: CASSPPTTVSGNTIYF.

Worth noting for this clone: An end of the junction differs from the germline gene, which may be a read error. The chain employs TRBV9 and TRBJ2-3; D possibly matches TRBD1 or TRBD2 (5 bases each). CDR1 and CDR2 from the germline V gene are SGDLS and YYNGEE. This CDR3 comprises 14 residues. CDR3 DNA sequence: TGTGCCAGCAGCACTGGGGACGGCACGGATACGCAGTATTTT. Its translation is CASSTGDGTDTQYF. The full variable domain, with the rest looked up from reference TRBV9 and TRBJ2-3, is DSGVTQTPKHLITATGQRVTLRCSPRSGDLSVYWYQQSLDQGLQFLIQYYNGEERAKGNILERFSAQQFPDLHSELNLSSLELGDSALYFCASSTGDGTDTQYFGPGTRLTVL.

This clone was counted between two and nine times. The rearrangement uses TRBV30 and TRBJ1-3, with D possibly TRBD1 on 5 matching bases. In germline, CDR1 is GTSNPN, CDR2 SVGIG (reference sequence). This CDR3 spans 14 amino acids. Trimming took off 1 base at V and 2 bases at J, with 9 bases between the two ends. CDR3 residues: CAWSGTRAGNTIYF. The CDR3 DNA sequence: TGTGCCTGGAGTGGGACCAGGGCTGGAAACACCATATATTTT.

The chain links TRBV9 to TRBJ2-3; 10 nucleotides match TRBD2. Germline V gene data show CDR1 as SGDLS and CDR2 as YYNGEE. The CDR3 has 21 residues. Germline trimming cut 3 bases from V and 4 bases from J; bases unmatched to any gene: 23. This chain's CDR3 is CASSASSARDRTSGTSDTQYF. The CDR3 DNA reads as TGTGCCAGCAGCGCCTCTTCTGCCCGGGACAGAACTAGCGGGACCTCAGATACGCAGTATTTT.

This clone has a handful of counts. V is TRBV19 and J is TRBJ1-1, with 7 bases lining up with TRBD1. CDR3 length: 10 amino acids. Trimming took 9 bases from V and 6 from J; bases not matched to a gene: 1. Germline V gene lookup returns CDR1 LNHDA and CDR2 SQIVND (reference sequence). CDR3 coding DNA: TGTGCCAGCCAGGGGGCTGAAGCTTTCTTT. Translated, it gives CASQGAEAFF. Combining the CDR3 with reference TRBV19 and TRBJ1-1 gives the whole variable domain DGGITQSPKYLFRKEGQNVTLSCEQNLNHDAMYWYRQDPGQGLRLIYYSQIVNDFQKGDIAEGYSVSREKKESFPLTVTSAQKNPTAFYLCASQGAEAFFGQGTRLTVV.

The J gene is TRBJ2-7, the V gene TRBV5-1; 9 positions match TRBD1. The CDR3 runs 14 residues. Trimming at V came to 0 bases and at J to 5 bases, leaving 3 bases not matched to a gene. CDR1 and CDR2 from the germline V gene are SGHRS and YFSETQ. The CDR3 reads CASSLDRGLDEQYF. CDR3 in DNA: TGCGCCAGCAGCTTGGACAGGGGGCTCGACGAGCAGTACTTC.

V usage is TRBV6-1 and J usage is TRBJ2-7; D is undetermined. V was trimmed by 1 base and J by 9 bases, leaving 7 bases between them. The CDR3 loop spans 11 amino acids. Per germline, CDR1 MNHNS and CDR2 SASEGT. The DNA of the CDR3 is TGTGCCAGCAGTGAAGTTTTAGTGCAGTACTTC. It is translated as CASSEVLVQYF.

The chain employs TRBV9 and TRBJ2-7, with 7 bases lining up with TRBD2. The V gene's germline CDR1 is SGDLS and CDR2 YYNGEE. V shed 5 bases and J 3 bases; nucleotides not matched to a gene: 8. The CDR3 contains 14 residues. The CDR3, as DNA: TGTGCCAGCAGTGTGACTAGCAGCGGCTACGAGCAGTACTTC. Its protein is CASSVTSSGYEQYF.

V gene TRBV10-3 combines with J gene TRBJ1-5; 9 bases map to TRBD1. The germline gives CDR1 ENHRY, CDR2 SYGVKD. V lost 6 bases, J lost 0 bases, and 6 bases stayed unmatched. This CDR3 has 16 amino acids. The CDR3 loop reads CAIRDDRGSSNQPQHF. CDR3 coding DNA: TGTGCCATCAGGGACGACAGGGGGAGTAGCAATCAGCCCCAGCATTTT.

The chain is built from TRBV18 and TRBJ2-6; no clear D gene. CDR1 is KGHSH and CDR2 is LQKENI in the germline V gene. Between the trimmed V and J ends, which lost 10 bases and 0 bases, there was a span of 22 bases. The CDR3 extends over 18 amino acids. The chain's CDR3 is CATFPGFSTRSGANVLTF. The CDR3 DNA sequence: TGTGCCACCTTCCCCGGGTTTTCCACCCGCTCTGGGGCCAACGTCCTGACTTTC.

The chain uses TRBV6-5 and TRBJ1-3; 10 nucleotides line up with TRBD1. Germline assignment: CDR1 MNHEY and CDR2 SVGAGI. V was clipped by 2 bases and J by 2 bases; unmatched bases: 0. CDR3 length equals 15 residues. CDR3 protein: CASSYGQGAGNTIYF. Here the CDR3 DNA reads TGTGCCAGCAGTTACGGACAGGGGGCTGGAAACACCATATATTTT.